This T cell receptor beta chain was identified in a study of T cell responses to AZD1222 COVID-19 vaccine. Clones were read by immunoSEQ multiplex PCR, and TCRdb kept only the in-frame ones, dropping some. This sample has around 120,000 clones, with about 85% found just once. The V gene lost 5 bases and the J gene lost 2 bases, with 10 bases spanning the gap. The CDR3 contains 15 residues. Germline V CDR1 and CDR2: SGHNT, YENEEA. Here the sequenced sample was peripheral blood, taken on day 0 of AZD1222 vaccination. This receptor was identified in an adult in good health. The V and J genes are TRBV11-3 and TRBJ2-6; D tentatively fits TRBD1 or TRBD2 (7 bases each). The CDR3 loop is CASSQGGAGANVLTF. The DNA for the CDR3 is TGTGCCAGCAGCCAGGGGGGGGCTGGGGCCAACGTCCTGACTTTC.